This TCR beta chain came from a study of blood T cell repertoires in COVID-19. Study overall: From T cells, B-cell-depleted T cells, or PBMCs came the material, which was cDNA or gDNA.

This table comes from immunoSEQ multiplex PCR, and its TCRdb copy is limited to in-frame clones, with some not included. The table includes more than 45,000 clones, 70% to 90% detected once. The CDR3 is 14 amino acids. Germline assignment: CDR1 MNHEY and CDR2 SVGEGT. The V and J ends lost 2 bases and 7 bases respectively, with 12 bases between them. This clone has just a few counts. This chain joins TRBV6-2 or TRBV6-3 and TRBJ2-4; a weak D match, TRBD2 (5 bases). This receptor was taken from a woman older than 75 with COVID-19, enrolled during active disease. The sequenced sample was peripheral blood. CDR3 amino acids: CASSYDGSRNIQYF. CDR3 coding DNA: TGTGCCAGCAGTTACGATGGGAGTAGGAACATTCAGTACTTC.